This record looks at one T cell receptor beta chain sequence and its context. Its antigen specificity is not known. There are no base qualities to consult, and no much larger clone falls within one base. CDR1 and CDR2, per the germline V gene, are SQVTM and ANQGSEA. The CDR3 runs 10 amino acids, cysteine and phenylalanine included. Left in the record is the CDR3 DNA by itself, 30 bases read in frame from the first base. V loses 8 bases of germline sequence and J loses 8 bases, and the interval between the two ends is 12 bases. These data originate in a study of blood T cell repertoires in COVID-19 (dated by TCRdb to about 2020). General notes on the study: Samples from collaborators originated in the United States, Italy and Spain and spanned both the acute and convalescent phases of COVID-19. The prospective study material was composed of cDNA or gDNA derived from T cells, B-cell-depleted T cells, or PBMCs. Deeply sampled blood TCRbeta repertoires from subjects exposed to, actively infected with, or recovered from COVID-19 were included in the dataset. The repertoires were made available in a free public database intended to serve as a resource for research on the immune response to SARS-CoV-2. Samples came from the ongoing ImmuneRACE study (first 160 participants) plus 1,254 subjects from 6 global collaborators. Nearly every sample came with metadata listing a de-identified subject ID, COVID-19 status, age in years and sex. Where available, HLA class I and class II types were obtained from metadata supplied by the sample provider rather than from assay-based typing. What the work shows at the level of the full study, not this receptor alone: The amount of clinical and demographic metadata varied by source and participant and was provided uncurated.

TCRbeta CDR3 regions were amplified from genomic DNA using the immunoSEQ Assay, a bias-controlled multiplex PCR. As for the original processing: Nucleated cell counts per sample were estimated from amplification of reference gene primers within the assay. To quantify the absolute abundance of each unique TCRbeta CDR3 rearrangement, sequence reads were collapsed and filtered. Productive Simpson clonality was computed per sample as the square root of Simpson's diversity index over productive rearrangements. TCRdb limited this immuneACCESS table to in-frame rearrangements with V and J called. A share of clones is missing; checked studies link under half to unresolved V genes, and the rest is unexplained. The V and J calls and clone size come from that table; D and trimming were worked out from the DNA. Counted in this sample were approximately 500,000 clones; approximately 91% of them appeared once. In total, the top ten clones hold 7.5% to 9.5% of the sample.

In Seattle, one collaborating source enrolled patients while the infection was active and tracked those patients longitudinally over the course of disease. Whole blood was collected in K2EDTA tubes by collaborating institutions according to the institutions' own protocols. Collaborator samples were shipped for TCRbeta analysis as frozen whole blood, isolated PBMCs, or DNA extracted from either sample type. Sequencing was carried out using peripheral blood. The receptor's source is a woman aged 50 to 60 with COVID-19, enrolled during active disease. The rearrangement joined TRBV29-1 to TRBJ1-2; perhaps TRBD1 is the D gene, with 6 bases matching. The nucleotide sequence reads TGCAGCACGGAGACAGGCGGCTACACCTTC. Translated, this is CSTETGGYTF. The CDR3 plus the reference TRBV29-1 and TRBJ1-2 genes for the other parts give the full variable domain: SAVISQKPSRDICQRGTSLTIQCQVDSQVTMMFWYRQQPGQSLTLIATANQGSEATYESGFVIDKFPISRPNLTFSTLTVSNMSPEDSSIYLCSTETGGYTFGSGTRLTVV.